Shown below are 4 T cell receptor beta chains from a single sample sequenced in a study of metastatic and nonmetastatic thyroid tumors. TCRdb re-clonotyped the PCR reads through MiXCR. Of about 48,000 clones listed, roughly 23% are singletons. Not a single patient had been given any form of treatment at any point before undergoing thyroid surgery. Material: blood. These receptors were taken from a male donor with papillary thyroid cancer or a benign thyroid nodule (not recorded which). Some clones in this sample may be carry-over from other donors' samples.

Many counts were recorded for this clone. The chain joins TRBV9 to TRBJ2-7; the match to TRBD2 covers 7 bases. V trimming: 4 bases; J trimming: 2 bases; junction bases outside the gene matches: 9. In germline, CDR1 is SGDLS, CDR2 YYNGEE. The CDR3 consists of 15 residues. The CDR3 nucleotides are TGTGCCAGCAGCTCCGGGGCAAGCGGGGCCTACGAGCAGTACTTC. It translates to CASSSGASGAYEQYF.

This clone was picked up a small number of times. A much larger clone differs by one base, so this may be a read error. This chain links TRBV18 with TRBJ2-1; 12 bases align to TRBD1. From germline, CDR1 is KGHSH and CDR2 LQKENI. The CDR3 runs 15 residues. Germline trimming cut 2 bases from V and 7 bases from J; bases unmatched to any gene: 3. The CDR3 DNA follows: TGTGCCAGCTCACCAGGGACAGGGGGCACGAATGAGCAGTTCTTC. Protein product: CASSPGTGGTNEQFF. Drawing the rest from reference TRBV18 and TRBJ2-1, the complete variable domain is NAGVMQNPRHLVRRRGQEARLRCSPMKGHSHVYWYRQLPEEGLKFMVYLQKENIIDESGMPKERFSAEFPKEGPSILRIQQVVRGDSAAYFCASSPGTGGTNEQFFGPGTRLTVL.

This clone was observed many times. The V gene is TRBV4-1, the J gene TRBJ2-3; 8 nucleotides line up with TRBD1. The CDR3 runs to 15 residues. V lost 4 bases to trimming and J lost 4 bases; unmatched junction nucleotides: 7. Germline CDR1 and CDR2: MGHRA and YSYEKL. DNA of the CDR3: TGCGCCAGCAGCCTCCCGACAGGGGAGGCAGATACGCAGTATTTT. Its translation is CASSLPTGEADTQYF.

This clone has at least ten counts. The genes are TRBV6-1 and TRBJ2-7; a weak D match, TRBD2 (5 bases). Trimming shortened V by 2 bases and J by 2 bases, and 13 bases separated the two germline ends. The CDR3 length is 15 residues. Germline CDR1 and CDR2: MNHNS and SASEGT. CDR3 coding DNA: TGTGCCAGCAGTGAACGGCTACTAGTTGCCTACGAGCAGTACTTC. Translation gives CASSERLLVAYEQYF.